The 14 T cell receptor beta chains below come from one sample, sequenced in a study of T cell responses to AZD1222 COVID-19 vaccine. Some clones are missing from TCRdb's copy, which holds only in-frame ones; the method was immunoSEQ multiplex PCR. The data show roughly 120,000 clones, approximately 91% seen once. This specimen was peripheral blood, taken on day 0 of AZD1222 vaccination. These receptors all come from an adult in good health.

The chain combines TRBV11-3 with TRBJ2-5; a weak D match, TRBD1 (6 bases). CDR1 SGHNT and CDR2 YENEEA come from the germline V gene. V lost 5 bases to trimming and J lost 5 bases, with 18 bases between them. There are 15 residues in the CDR3. The CDR3 bases are TGTGCCAGCAGCGCCACAGGGCGGGTCCTGGAGACCCAGTACTTC. Its translation is CASSATGRVLETQYF.

The V gene is TRBV2, the J gene TRBJ1-6, with D unclear. CDR3 length: 13 residues. The germline gives CDR1 SNHLY, CDR2 FYNNEI. V gave up 6 bases and J gave up 7 bases, with 10 bases separating them. CDR3 protein: CASRDRLNSPLHF. In DNA form, the CDR3 reads TGTGCCAGCAGGGACCGGCTAAATTCACCCCTCCACTTT. Based on the CDR3 plus reference TRBV2 and TRBJ1-6, the full variable domain is EPEVTQTPSHQVTQMGQEVILRCVPISNHLYFYWYRQILGQKVEFLVSFYNNEISEKSEIFDDQFSVERPDGSNFTLKIRSTKLEDSAMYFCASRDRLNSPLHFGNGTRLTVT.

The CDR3 nucleotides are TGTGCCAGTATAGGGACTAGCGGGATCACCGGGGAGCTGTTTTTT. This sequence encodes CASIGTSGITGELFF. V gene TRBV19 combines with J gene TRBJ2-2; 13 bases are shared with TRBD2. The length of the CDR3 is 15 residues. The germline V gene has CDR1 LNHDA and CDR2 SQIVND (reference sequence). After removal of 7 bases from V and 4 bases from J, the junction contained 3 bases not matched to a gene.

The V and J genes are TRBV27 and TRBJ2-1; 10 bases are shared with TRBD2. This CDR3 spans 17 amino acids. Germline V gene data show CDR1 as MNHEY and CDR2 as SMNVEV (reference sequence). V gave up 6 bases and J gave up 7 bases; unmatched junction bases: 15. The CDR3 nucleotides are TGTGCCAGCAGCTTAGGTTCCCTAGCGGGAGTAAGAAATGAGCAGTTCTTC. The encoded protein is CASSLGSLAGVRNEQFF.

The CDR3 loop reads CASSPWTSGEETQYF. The CDR3 nucleotides read TGTGCCAGTAGTCCCTGGACTAGCGGCGAAGAGACCCAGTACTTC. V usage is TRBV19 and J usage is TRBJ2-5, with 10 bases identical to TRBD2. This CDR3 contains 15 residues. Germline trimming cut 5 bases from V and 3 bases from J; bases unmatched to any gene: 6. Looked up from germline, CDR1 is LNHDA and CDR2 is SQIVND (reference sequence).

The chain carries TRBV15 and TRBJ2-1; 9 bases align to TRBD1. The CDR3 loop spans 15 amino acids. Germline trimming cut 4 bases from V and 6 bases from J; bases unmatched to any gene: 7. Germline CDR1 is LNHNV and CDR2 is YYDKDF (reference sequence). The CDR3 region is CATSTTDRGVNEQFF. The CDR3, as DNA: TGTGCCACCAGCACAACAGACAGGGGGGTCAATGAGCAGTTCTTC.

The chain combines TRBV5-8 with TRBJ1-5, with D uncertain. V lost 0 bases and J 3 bases, leaving 10 bases between the germline ends. The CDR3 covers 15 residues. The germline V gene encodes CDR1 SGHTS and CDR2 YDEGEE. In DNA form, the CDR3 reads TGTGCCAGCAGCTTGGTTGGCAGCTCCAATCAGCCCCAGCATTTT. Translating it yields CASSLVGSSNQPQHF.

The chain is built from TRBV29-1 and TRBJ1-2; weak D call: TRBD1 (5 bases). The CDR3 has 13 amino acids. The V and J ends lost 4 bases and 8 bases respectively, with 17 bases between them. Per germline, CDR1 SQVTM and CDR2 ANQGSEA. CDR3 loop: CSVAPTAALGYTF. Here the CDR3 DNA reads TGCAGCGTTGCGCCGACAGCCGCGTTGGGCTACACCTTC.

The rearrangement joins TRBV5-4 to TRBJ2-5; 7 bases match TRBD1. Germline trimming cut 4 bases from V and 2 bases from J; bases unmatched to any gene: 5. CDR1 is SGHNT and CDR2 is YYREEE in the germline V gene (reference sequence). The CDR3 has 14 residues. The DNA for the CDR3 is TGTGCCAGCAGCCGTACGGGACAGCAAGAGACCCAGTACTTC. The encoded protein is CASSRTGQQETQYF.

The V and J genes are TRBV27 and TRBJ2-1; D is unclear. CDR3 length: 14 residues. V lost 5 bases and J 5 bases, leaving 13 bases between the germline ends. The germline CDR1 and CDR2 sequences are MNHEY and SMNVEV (reference sequence). The CDR3 spells CASSPSKVHNEQFF. Written as DNA, the CDR3 is TGTGCCAGCAGTCCCTCGAAGGTACACAATGAGCAGTTCTTC.

The V call is TRBV29-1, the J call TRBJ2-7; either TRBD1 or TRBD2 may supply D (7 bases each). V lost 2 bases to trimming and J lost 4 bases, with 18 bases between them. Germline-derived CDR1 and CDR2 are SQVTM and ANQGSEA. This CDR3 contains 15 residues. CDR3 DNA sequence: TGCAGCGTTGAAATGGGAGGGACAGCCAGTTACGAGCAGTACTTC. Amino acids: CSVEMGGTASYEQYF.

The chain joins TRBV28 to TRBJ2-3, with 15 bases aligning to TRBD2. After removal of 5 bases from V and 6 bases from J, the junction contained 6 bases not matched to a gene. Germline V gene sequence: CDR1 MDHEN, CDR2 SYDVKM. CDR3 length: 16 residues. In DNA, the CDR3 is TGTGCCAGCAGTACTCGGACTAGCGGGAGGGCGGATACGCAGTATTTT. Its translation is CASSTRTSGRADTQYF. The full variable domain, with the rest looked up from reference TRBV28 and TRBJ2-3, is DVKVTQSSRYLVKRTGEKVFLECVQDMDHENMFWYRQDPGLGLRLIYFSYDVKMKEKGDIPEGYSVSREKKERFSLILESASTNQTSMYLCASSTRTSGRADTQYFGPGTRLTVL.

This clone occurred a few times. The same CDR3 can be traced to other DNA sequences in this sample. The chain couples TRBV5-4 to TRBJ2-5; TRBD2 aligns across 9 bases. In germline, CDR1 is SGHNT, CDR2 YYREEE (reference sequence). Losses at the gene ends were 0 bases for V and 5 bases for J; bases not matched to a gene: 5. The CDR3 sequence is 15 residues long. The CDR3 DNA is TGTGCCAGCAGCTTGGAGGCGGGAGGGCGGGAGACCCAGTACTTC. It encodes CASSLEAGGRETQYF.

The table lists this clone with a few counts. J is TRBJ1-1 and V is TRBV3-1 (or the pseudogene TRBV3-2), with D possibly TRBD1 on 5 matching bases. The CDR3 length is 13 residues. The V and J ends lost 2 bases and 10 bases respectively, with 14 bases between them. Germline V lookup: CDR1 LGHDT, CDR2 YNNKEL (reference sequence). The CDR3 reads CASSQPDPQGAFF. In DNA form, the CDR3 reads TGTGCCAGCAGCCAACCGGACCCCCAGGGAGCTTTCTTT.